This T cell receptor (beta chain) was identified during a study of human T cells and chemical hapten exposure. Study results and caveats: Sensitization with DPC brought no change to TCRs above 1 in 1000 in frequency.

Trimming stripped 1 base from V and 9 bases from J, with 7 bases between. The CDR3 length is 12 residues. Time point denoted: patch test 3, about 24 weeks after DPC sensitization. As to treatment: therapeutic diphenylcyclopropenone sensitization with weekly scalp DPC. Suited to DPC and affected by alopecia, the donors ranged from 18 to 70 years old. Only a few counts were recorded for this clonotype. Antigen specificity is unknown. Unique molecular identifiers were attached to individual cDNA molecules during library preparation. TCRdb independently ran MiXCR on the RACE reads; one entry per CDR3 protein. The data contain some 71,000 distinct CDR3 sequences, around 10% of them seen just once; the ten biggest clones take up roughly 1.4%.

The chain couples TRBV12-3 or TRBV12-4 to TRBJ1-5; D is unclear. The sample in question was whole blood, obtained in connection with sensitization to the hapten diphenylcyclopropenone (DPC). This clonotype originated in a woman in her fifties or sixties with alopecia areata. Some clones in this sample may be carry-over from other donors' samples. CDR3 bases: TGTGCCAGCAGTTTAGTCATCTGGCCCCAGCATTTT. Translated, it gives CASSLVIWPQHF.